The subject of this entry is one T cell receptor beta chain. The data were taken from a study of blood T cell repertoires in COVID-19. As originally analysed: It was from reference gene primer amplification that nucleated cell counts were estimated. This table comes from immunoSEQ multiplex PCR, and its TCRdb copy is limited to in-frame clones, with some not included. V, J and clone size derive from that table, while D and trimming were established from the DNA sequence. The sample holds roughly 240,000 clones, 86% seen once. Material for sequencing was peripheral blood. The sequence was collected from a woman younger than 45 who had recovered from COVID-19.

CDR3 coding DNA: TGTGCCAGCAGCACCGGACTAGCGGAGATATTTAAAGAGACCCAGTACTTC. Protein product: CASSTGLAEIFKETQYF. The chain is built from TRBV11-2 and TRBJ2-5; 10 bases are a match to TRBD2. Per germline, CDR1 SGHAT and CDR2 FQNNGV. The CDR3 covers 17 residues. J gave up 3 bases and V 5 bases, and 12 bases lay outside the gene matches.